These 28 T cell receptor beta chains originate from one sample sequenced in a study of shared clonotypes between healthy human individuals. Naive CD8 cells comprised CD45RO-negative, CCR7-positively selected cells, excluding terminally differentiated effector memory CD45RA+ cells. The repertoire was sequenced with immunoSEQ multiplex PCR; TCRdb's copy has only in-frame clones and lacks some. Of some 2,100,000 clones detected, roughly 91% appear once; the ten largest clones hold more than 1.5%. Material: naive CD8+ T cells from PBMCs. The receptors were sampled from a man between 18 and 35 years old in good health. Some clones in this sample may be carry-over from other donors' samples.

The CDR3 is CASSTQRWTGTYEQYF. The CDR3 coding sequence is TGTGCCAGCAGCACCCAAAGGTGGACAGGGACCTACGAGCAGTACTTC. This rearrangement joins TRBV11-2 to TRBJ2-7, with 8 bases aligning to TRBD1. CDR3 length: 16 amino acids. The trim removed 5 bases at V and 2 bases at J, leaving 11 bases unmatched. Germline lookup yields CDR1 SGHAT and CDR2 FQNNGV.

This clone was seen only once. This chain's CDR3 is CASSQESAGSYNEQFF. DNA of the CDR3: TGCGCCAGCAGCCAAGAGTCAGCGGGCTCCTACAATGAGCAGTTCTTC. This rearrangement joins TRBV4-1 to TRBJ2-1; possibly TRBD2 for D (6 bases). The germline CDR1 and CDR2 sequences are MGHRA and YSYEKL. Trimming removed 0 bases from V and 0 bases from J, with 9 bases in between. The CDR3 spans 16 residues.

This chain uses TRBV30 with TRBJ1-2, with no clear D. Germline V lookup: CDR1 GTSNPN, CDR2 SVGIG (reference sequence). This CDR3 has 12 residues. Deletions cut 6 bases from V and 3 bases from J, with 11 bases between. CDR3: CACAGLYYGYTF. CDR3 in DNA: TGTGCCTGCGCGGGCCTTTACTATGGCTACACCTTC.

The V gene is TRBV27, the J gene TRBJ2-2; D unresolved. Germline V gene sequence: CDR1 MNHEY, CDR2 SMNVEV (reference sequence). The CDR3 totals 15 residues. The V and J ends lost 7 bases and 0 bases respectively, with 12 bases between them. Here the CDR3 reads CASNERPANTGELFF. In DNA, the CDR3 is TGTGCCAGCAATGAGCGACCCGCGAACACCGGGGAGCTGTTTTTT.

V is TRBV27 and J is TRBJ1-2; D is perhaps TRBD1 (6 bases). V lost 5 bases to trimming and J lost 5 bases, with 24 bases between them. This CDR3 comprises 17 residues. Germline V lookup: CDR1 MNHEY, CDR2 SMNVEV (reference sequence). The CDR3 reads CASSQSAGTLNPYGYTF. The CDR3 DNA sequence: TGTGCCAGCAGTCAATCCGCCGGGACACTCAACCCTTATGGCTACACCTTC.

The rearrangement links TRBV6-4 to TRBJ2-7; D is unclear. The CDR3 spans 14 residues. Germline V gene data show CDR1 as MRHNA and CDR2 as SNTAGT. Trimming pared 5 bases from V and 6 bases from J, leaving 17 bases between. CDR3 in amino acids: CASSLEPLSAEQYF. For the CDR3, the DNA is TGTGCCAGCAGTCTGGAACCCCTGTCTGCCGAGCAGTACTTC.

Concerning this clone itself: The same CDR3 can be traced to other DNA sequences in this sample. The CDR3 loop is CASSFRGGNTIYF. The CDR3 DNA is TGTGCCAGCAGTTTCCGGGGTGGAAACACCATATATTTT. The gene calls are TRBV28 and TRBJ1-3; no clear D. Germline CDR1 and CDR2: MDHEN and SYDVKM. The CDR3 covers 13 residues. Trimming stripped 3 bases from V and 3 bases from J, with 6 bases between.

This chain uses TRBV15 with TRBJ2-5; D may correspond to TRBD1 or TRBD2 (7 bases each). The CDR3 totals 15 residues. In germline, CDR1 is LNHNV, CDR2 YYDKDF (reference sequence). V lost 4 bases and J 4 bases, leaving 16 bases between the germline ends. CDR3 loop: CATSTQTGRVETQYF. For the CDR3, the DNA is TGTGCCACCAGCACGCAGACAGGGAGGGTAGAGACCCAGTACTTC.

The V and J genes are TRBV7-9 and TRBJ2-2, with D hard to call. V lost 1 base, J lost 5 bases, and 20 bases lay in between. This CDR3 comprises 18 residues. In germline, CDR1 is SEHNR, CDR2 FQNEAQ (reference sequence). The CDR3 DNA reads TGTGCCAGCAGCTTAGGGCCTTGGAGCGAGCCGTCAACCGGGGAGCTGTTTTTT. Translated: CASSLGPWSEPSTGELFF.

The gene calls are TRBV5-4 and TRBJ2-5; D gene uncertain. Per the germline V gene, CDR1 is SGHNT and CDR2 is YYREEE (reference sequence). The CDR3 contains 14 residues. Trimming shortened V by 4 bases and J by 0 bases, and 10 bases separated the two germline ends. The CDR3 bases are TGTGCCAGCAGCCCGGACCGATACCAAGAGACCCAGTACTTC. This gives the protein CASSPDRYQETQYF.

Comments on this clone: The sample has other DNA sequences that encode this CDR3 too. This sequence joins TRBV5-6 and TRBJ2-7, with TRBD1 identical over 7 bases. The CDR3 is 11 amino acids. Germline V gene sequence: CDR1 SGHDT, CDR2 YYEEEE. Unmatched junction bases numbered 2, after V lost 4 bases and J lost 7 bases. CDR3 protein: CASSLQGEQYF. DNA of the CDR3: TGTGCCAGCAGCCTACAGGGGGAGCAGTACTTC. Full variable domain (missing parts from reference TRBV5-6 and TRBJ2-7): DAGVTQSPTHLIKTRGQQVTLRCSPKSGHDTVSWYQQALGQGPQFIFQYYEEEERQRGNFPDRFSGHQFPNYSSELNVNALLLGDSALYLCASSLQGEQYFGPGTRLTVT.

CDR3 in amino acids: CASSYSGGATEAFF. Here the CDR3 DNA reads TGTGCCAGCAGTTACTCTGGGGGAGCGACTGAAGCTTTCTTT. The chain links TRBV6-6 to TRBJ1-1, with a weak D call TRBD1 (5 bases). Per the germline V gene, CDR1 is MNHNY and CDR2 is SVGAGI (reference sequence). Trimming took 0 bases from V and 5 from J, leaving 10 bases between them. There are 14 residues in the CDR3.

The gene calls are TRBV9 and TRBJ1-2; TRBD1 aligns across 7 bases. The CDR3 consists of 15 residues. After removal of 0 bases from V and 3 bases from J, the junction contained 5 bases not matched to a gene. The germline CDR1 and CDR2 sequences are SGDLS and YYNGEE. DNA of the CDR3: TGTGCCAGCAGCGTAGCCGGGACAGTTGACTATGGCTACACCTTC. This translates into CASSVAGTVDYGYTF.

The chain combines TRBV15 with TRBJ1-2, with TRBD1 matching 9 bases. Germline V gene data show CDR1 as LNHNV and CDR2 as YYDKDF (reference sequence). The CDR3 loop spans 15 amino acids. Trimming removed 3 bases from V and 3 bases from J; junction bases left unmatched: 5. The CDR3 DNA is TGTGCCACCAGCAGCCCTCGGACAGGGGACTATGGCTACACCTTC. Encoded protein: CATSSPRTGDYGYTF. Looking up the rest from reference TRBV15 and TRBJ1-2 gives the full variable domain: DAMVIQNPRYQVTQFGKPVTLSCSQTLNHNVMYWYQQKSSQAPKLLFHYYDKDFNNEADTPDNFQSRRPNTSFCFLDIRSPGLGDTAMYLCATSSPRTGDYGYTFGSGTRLTVV.

In the case of this clone: Additional DNA sequences in this sample encode the identical CDR3. This chain joins TRBV7-9 and TRBJ1-2, with 12 bases aligning to TRBD1. The CDR3 contains 15 residues. CDR1 is SEHNR, CDR2 FQNEAQ, per germline (reference sequence). The ends lost 6 bases at V and 5 bases at J; junction bases unmatched: 7. CDR3 nucleotides: TGTGCCAGCAGTTCCGGGACAGGGGGCGGTTATGGCTACACCTTC. Protein: CASSSGTGGGYGYTF.

The CDR3 loop is CASKGPVRGIYEQYF. The DNA of the CDR3 is TGCGCCAGCAAGGGTCCGGTGAGGGGGATCTACGAGCAGTACTTC. The chain couples TRBV5-1 to TRBJ2-7; D perhaps matches TRBD1 (6 bases). This CDR3 is built from 15 residues. V was shortened by 6 bases and J by 3 bases, with 19 bases between the two germline ends. Germline V gives CDR1 SGHRS, CDR2 YFSETQ. The whole variable domain, filled in from reference TRBV5-1 and TRBJ2-7, reads KAGVTQTPRYLIKTRGQQVTLSCSPISGHRSVSWYQQTPGQGLQFLFEYFSETQRNKGNFPGRFSGRQFSNSRSEMNVSTLELGDSALYLCASKGPVRGIYEQYFGPGTRLTVT.

To note about this clone: The sample holds other DNA sequences that translate to the same CDR3. The chain combines TRBV5-6 with TRBJ2-7; D is unclear. Per germline, CDR1 SGHDT and CDR2 YYEEEE. CDR3 length equals 12 residues. Between the trimmed V and J ends, which lost 1 base and 1 base, there was a span of 3 bases. In DNA, the CDR3 is TGTGCCAGCAGCTTGAGGTCCTACGAGCAGTACTTC. It is translated as CASSLRSYEQYF.

On this clone itself: The sample carries other DNA sequences with the same CDR3. CDR3 nucleotide sequence: TGTGCCAGCAGTTTAGGGGGGAGGGAGACCCAGTACTTC. Protein product: CASSLGGRETQYF. The chain employs TRBV28 and TRBJ2-5; a weak D match, TRBD2 (6 bases). The V gene's germline CDR1 is MDHEN and CDR2 SYDVKM. The length of the CDR3 is 13 residues. The V end was cut by 2 bases, the J end by 5 bases, with 9 bases between.

The chain has TRBV2 and TRBJ2-7; 11 bases agree with TRBD1. CDR3 length: 16 residues. CDR1 and CDR2 from the germline V gene are SNHLY and FYNNEI. V lost 0 bases to trimming and J lost 6 bases; unmatched junction nucleotides: 7. CDR3 sequence reads: CASSEARGTGGSEQYF. The CDR3 nucleotides are TGTGCCAGCAGTGAAGCGCGGGGGACAGGGGGATCCGAGCAGTACTTC. Looking up the rest from reference TRBV2 and TRBJ2-7 gives the full variable domain: EPEVTQTPSHQVTQMGQEVILRCVPISNHLYFYWYRQILGQKVEFLVSFYNNEISEKSEIFDDQFSVERPDGSNFTLKIRSTKLEDSAMYFCASSEARGTGGSEQYFGPGTRLTVT.

The sample holds one count of this clone. This chain links TRBV15 with TRBJ2-7; D remains unclear. Germline CDR1 and CDR2: LNHNV and YYDKDF (reference sequence). V lost 0 bases, J lost 0 bases, and 9 bases lay in between. The CDR3 is 15 residues long. The CDR3 DNA sequence: TGTGCCACCAGCAGAGAGTGGGTCAGCTCCTACGAGCAGTACTTC. Its translation is CATSREWVSSYEQYF. Filled out from reference TRBV15 and TRBJ2-7, the complete variable domain reads DAMVIQNPRYQVTQFGKPVTLSCSQTLNHNVMYWYQQKSSQAPKLLFHYYDKDFNNEADTPDNFQSRRPNTSFCFLDIRSPGLGDTAMYLCATSREWVSSYEQYFGPGTRLTVT.

The V and J genes are TRBV14 and TRBJ2-7, with unresolved D. Germline CDR1 SGHDN, CDR2 FVKESK. Trimming shortened V by 4 bases and J by 0 bases, and 7 bases separated the two germline ends. The CDR3 loop spans 13 amino acids. The CDR3 spells CASSPRSSYEQYF. The CDR3 nucleotides are TGTGCCAGCAGCCCTAGGAGCTCCTACGAGCAGTACTTC.

The chain employs TRBV15 and TRBJ1-2; D possibly corresponds to TRBD1 (6 bases). This CDR3 spans 14 amino acids. V lost 0 bases, J lost 6 bases, and 11 bases lay in between. Germline V gives CDR1 LNHNV, CDR2 YYDKDF (reference sequence). The CDR3 protein is CATSREGGGDGYTF. CDR3 nucleotide sequence: TGTGCCACCAGCAGAGAAGGGGGAGGGGATGGCTACACCTTC.

Points on this clone: Other DNA sequences in this specimen translate into the identical CDR3. This chain joins TRBV14 and TRBJ1-1; TRBD1 is a possible D gene (6 bases). CDR1 and CDR2 from the germline V gene are SGHDN and FVKESK. V was trimmed by 0 bases and J by 4 bases, leaving 6 bases between them. This CDR3 spans 13 amino acids. The CDR3 region has the DNA TGTGCCAGCAGCCAAGACAGGGGCACTGAAGCTTTCTTT. Its protein is CASSQDRGTEAFF.

V usage is TRBV19 and J usage is TRBJ2-7; 12 nucleotides match TRBD2. This CDR3 contains 18 residues. J lost 3 bases, V lost 6 bases, and 15 bases had no gene match. Germline V CDR1 and CDR2: LNHDA, SQIVND (reference sequence). CDR3 sequence: CASSLSTSGSYLVYEQYF. CDR3 DNA: TGTGCCAGTAGCCTATCGACTAGCGGGAGTTATCTTGTCTACGAGCAGTACTTC.

The chain recombines TRBV5-4 with TRBJ2-5, with D hard to call. CDR3 length: 15 residues. V was cut by 2 bases and J by 2 bases, with 13 bases left in between. The V gene's germline CDR1 is SGHNT and CDR2 YYREEE (reference sequence). The CDR3 region has the DNA TGTGCCAGCAGCTTTGATCCCGAGCCTCAAGAGACCCAGTACTTC. Translating gives CASSFDPEPQETQYF. The entire variable domain, with the rest obtained from reference TRBV5-4 and TRBJ2-5, is as follows: ETGVTQSPTHLIKTRGQQVTLRCSSQSGHNTVSWYQQALGQGPQFIFQYYREEENGRGNFPPRFSGLQFPNYSSELNVNALELDDSALYLCASSFDPEPQETQYFGPGTRLLVL.

The chain links TRBV27 to TRBJ2-7; D perhaps matches TRBD2 (6 bases). With 8 bases removed from V and 2 bases from J, the gap between germline ends came to 19 bases. The CDR3 covers 15 residues. Germline loops: CDR1 MNHEY, CDR2 SMNVEV (reference sequence). CDR3 DNA: TGTGCCAGCTCCGGTCCAGGGCGGGGAACCTACGAGCAGTACTTC. Its protein is CASSGPGRGTYEQYF.

This sequence joins TRBV13 and TRBJ2-1; D not certain. Germline CDR1 is PRHDT and CDR2 is FYEKMQ (reference sequence). This CDR3 is 12 amino acids long. With 6 bases removed from V and 8 bases from J, the gap between germline ends came to 11 bases. In DNA form, the CDR3 reads TGTGCCAGCAGAGACCGTGGAGATGAGCAGTTCTTC. This gives the protein CASRDRGDEQFF.

V and J are TRBV7-9 and TRBJ2-1; a weak D match, TRBD1 (5 bases). V lost 4 bases to trimming and J lost 5 bases, with 15 bases between them. CDR3 length: 15 amino acids. Germline V CDR1 and CDR2: SEHNR, FQNEAQ (reference sequence). Here the CDR3 DNA reads TGTGCCAGCAGCTCAAGTCAAGGGGCCCACAATGAGCAGTTCTTC. This translates into CASSSSQGAHNEQFF.